The 21 T cell receptor beta chains below come from one sample, sequenced in a study of cytomegalovirus exposure and HLA in healthy donors. Amplification used 60 Vbeta primers and 13 Jbeta primers. Clones were read by immunoSEQ multiplex PCR, and TCRdb kept only the in-frame ones, dropping some. The sample contains some 120,000 clones, 8.5% to 10% of which appear only once. The sequenced sample consisted of PBMCs. Receptors were obtained from a man between 35 and 55 years old in good health and CMV-seronegative.

The table lists this clone with a few counts. The CDR3 DNA follows: TGTGCCAGCTCTCCGGACAGCTCCTATTCACCCCTCCACTTT. Amino acid sequence: CASSPDSSYSPLHF. The chain joins TRBV27 to TRBJ1-6; perhaps TRBD1 as D (6 bases). CDR3 length: 14 amino acids. Trimming left V 8 bases short and J 8 bases short, with 16 bases between. CDR1 is MNHEY, CDR2 SMNVEV, per germline (reference sequence).

The sample holds a few counts of this clone. CDR3: CASSVSDGLETQYF. In nucleotides, the CDR3 is TGTGCCAGCAGCGTATCCGATGGGCTAGAGACCCAGTACTTC. The genes are TRBV9 and TRBJ2-5; no clear D. V lost 1 base and J 4 bases, leaving 11 bases between the germline ends. Germline-derived CDR1 and CDR2 are SGDLS and YYNGEE. The CDR3 extends over 14 amino acids.

The sample holds a few counts of this clone. The chain employs TRBV2 and TRBJ1-5, with D uncertain. This CDR3 is 15 amino acids long. Germline V CDR1 and CDR2: SNHLY, FYNNEI. V was shortened by 1 base and J by 7 bases, with 14 bases between the two germline ends. The CDR3, as DNA: TGTGCCAGCAGTGAAGGTTTGAGGGTGGGGCAGCCCCAGCATTTT. Its protein is CASSEGLRVGQPQHF.

This clone has a handful of counts. The chain combines TRBV5-1 with TRBJ2-5; 10 nucleotides line up with TRBD2. CDR3 size: 15 residues. The germline V gene has CDR1 SGHRS and CDR2 YFSETQ. V was pared by 6 bases and J by 2 bases, with 7 bases of the junction left unmatched. The CDR3 spells CASKPTSGSQETQYF. The CDR3, as DNA: TGCGCCAGCAAACCGACTAGCGGGTCTCAAGAGACCCAGTACTTC.

V is TRBV6-1 and J is TRBJ2-5; 9 nucleotides align to TRBD2. CDR3 size: 17 residues. In germline, CDR1 is MNHNS, CDR2 SASEGT. With 0 bases clipped from V and 4 bases from J, the junction kept 9 bases outside the gene matches. CDR3 bases: TGTGCCAGCAGTGAAGCGCCTAGCGGGGCTTTAGGAGAGACCCAGTACTTC. Translating it yields CASSEAPSGALGETQYF.

The chain carries TRBV10-1 and TRBJ2-1, with 12 bases that match TRBD2. Germline assignment: CDR1 WNHNN and CDR2 SYGVQD (reference sequence). The J segment lost 6 bases and the V segment lost 0 bases, leaving 6 bases of the junction unmatched. The CDR3 has 17 amino acids. The CDR3 nucleotides read TGCGCCAGCAGTGAGTCGTCTAGCGGGGGGGCTCTCAATGAGCAGTTCTTC. Translating it yields CASSESSSGGALNEQFF.

The chain is built from TRBV6-6 and TRBJ1-5; weak D call: TRBD1 (5 bases). Germline loops: CDR1 MNHNY, CDR2 SVGAGI (reference sequence). The V gene lost 6 bases and the J gene lost 7 bases, with 19 bases spanning the gap. This CDR3 has 15 amino acids. This chain's CDR3 is CASSPGLGYGQPQHF. The DNA for the CDR3 is TGTGCCAGCAGCCCGGGACTGGGGTATGGACAGCCCCAGCATTTT.

A few counts support this clone. The chain is built from TRBV6-5 and TRBJ1-1; D call uncertain. The germline V gene encodes CDR1 MNHEY and CDR2 SVGAGI. This CDR3 comprises 14 residues. The germline V and J ends were trimmed by 6 bases and 2 bases, with 13 bases remaining between them. In DNA form, the CDR3 reads TGTGCCAGCAGCCCGGGCGGGGTTAACACTGAAGCTTTCTTT. It translates to CASSPGGVNTEAFF.

Sample share makes this clone medium-sized. V gene TRBV10-1 combines with J gene TRBJ1-5; tentative D call: TRBD1 (6 bases). V was shortened by 8 bases and J by 5 bases, with 16 bases between the two germline ends. This CDR3 is built from 14 residues. From germline, CDR1 is WNHNN and CDR2 SYGVQD (reference sequence). The chain's CDR3 is CASWVAGADQPQHF. The CDR3 nucleotides are TGCGCCAGCTGGGTGGCAGGGGCGGATCAGCCCCAGCATTTT.

This chain joins TRBV2 and TRBJ2-2, with D possibly matching TRBD1 (5 bases). This CDR3 spans 17 amino acids. The germline CDR1 and CDR2 sequences are SNHLY and FYNNEI. V lost 2 bases to trimming and J lost 0 bases, with 13 bases between them. The CDR3: CASSEIWGRSNTGELFF. For the CDR3, the DNA is TGTGCCAGCAGTGAAATCTGGGGCCGATCGAACACCGGGGAGCTGTTTTTT.

This clone has a handful of counts. The genes are TRBV5-1 and TRBJ2-2, with D maybe TRBD2 (5 bases). Per germline, CDR1 SGHRS and CDR2 YFSETQ. This CDR3 has 15 residues. The ends were cut back, 1 base at V and 1 base at J, with 8 bases in the middle. The CDR3 spells CASSLSGLNTGELFF. The CDR3 DNA sequence: TGCGCCAGCAGCTTGAGTGGACTGAACACCGGGGAGCTGTTTTTT.

This clone was seen more than once but under ten times. V usage is TRBV27 and J usage is TRBJ2-5; D perhaps matches TRBD2 (5 bases). V lost 2 bases to trimming and J lost 2 bases, with 15 bases between them. Germline CDR1 and CDR2: MNHEY and SMNVEV (reference sequence). CDR3 length: 16 residues. The CDR3 spells CASSLGSSWGQETQYF. The CDR3 coding sequence is TGTGCCAGCAGTTTAGGGAGTAGCTGGGGTCAAGAGACCCAGTACTTC.

The chain carries TRBV7-6 and TRBJ2-7; 8 bases align to TRBD2. The CDR3 spans 14 residues. J gave up 1 base and V 5 bases, and 4 bases lay outside the gene matches. Germline lookup yields CDR1 SGHVS and CDR2 FNYEAQ. The CDR3 DNA is TGTGCCAGCAGCCATAGCGGGGTTTCCTACGAGCAGTACTTC. It is translated as CASSHSGVSYEQYF.

The chain recombines TRBV13 with TRBJ2-7; no clear D gene. From germline, CDR1 is PRHDT and CDR2 FYEKMQ (reference sequence). V was shortened by 2 bases and J by 0 bases, with 8 bases between the two germline ends. The length of the CDR3 is 14 residues. The CDR3 DNA reads TGTGCCAGCAGCTTACCGGGTACCTCCTACGAGCAGTACTTC. Translating gives CASSLPGTSYEQYF.

This clone has only a few counts. The chain has TRBV5-5 and TRBJ1-1; D not resolved. Per germline, CDR1 SGHKS and CDR2 YYEKEE (reference sequence). The CDR3 contains 14 residues. Trimming took off 4 bases at V and 3 bases at J, with 13 bases between the two ends. The CDR3, as DNA: TGTGCCAGCAGCCTCAGGCTTTCGGACACTGAAGCTTTCTTT. As protein: CASSLRLSDTEAFF.

In DNA form, the CDR3 reads TGTGCCAGCAGTTTATCCCTAATAGGGGAGCTGTTTTTT. Its translation: CASSLSLIGELFF. The chain is built from TRBV27 and TRBJ2-2; D not certain. Germline V lookup: CDR1 MNHEY, CDR2 SMNVEV (reference sequence). This CDR3 is built from 13 residues. Trimming removed 0 bases at V and 8 bases at J, with 7 bases between.

CDR3 in amino acids: CASSRGWREGETQYF. As DNA, the CDR3 is TGTGCCAGCAGCCGGGGGTGGAGGGAAGGGGAGACCCAGTACTTC. The rearrangement joins TRBV28 to TRBJ2-5, with D perhaps matching TRBD2 (6 bases). This CDR3 has 15 amino acids. Germline CDR1 reads MDHEN; CDR2 reads SYDVKM. Trimming took off 6 bases at V and 5 bases at J, with 19 bases between the two ends.

This clone has more than one count but fewer than ten. The chain links TRBV11-2 to TRBJ1-2; 9 bases fit TRBD1. The CDR3 has 14 residues. The germline V gene has CDR1 SGHAT and CDR2 FQNNGV. Trimming cost V 5 bases and J 6 bases; bases outside gene matches: 7. CDR3 in amino acids: CASSRDRDRDGYTF. Written as DNA, the CDR3 is TGTGCCAGCAGCCGGGACAGGGATAGGGATGGCTACACCTTC.

A few counts support this clone. The CDR3 protein is CASSLNRGWYTGELFF. CDR3 sequence (DNA): TGTGCCAGCAGCTTAAACAGGGGTTGGTACACCGGGGAGCTGTTTTTT. The chain has TRBV7-8 and TRBJ2-2; 7 bases line up with TRBD1. From germline, CDR1 is SGHVS and CDR2 FQNEAQ. Trimming took 2 bases from V and 3 from J; bases not matched to a gene: 6. The CDR3 is 16 residues long.

The V and J genes are TRBV5-5 and TRBJ1-4, with D tentatively TRBD1 (6 bases). This CDR3 has 15 amino acids. CDR1 SGHKS and CDR2 YYEKEE come from the germline V gene (reference sequence). V was pared by 0 bases and J by 7 bases, with 13 bases between. CDR3 bases: TGTGCCAGCAGCTTGGAACAGGGAGGGGGTGAAAAACTGTTTTTT. It encodes CASSLEQGGGEKLFF.

This clone was counted between two and nine times. This chain links TRBV5-1 with TRBJ1-2; D might be TRBD1 (6 bases). Trimming removed 4 bases at V and 3 bases at J, with 13 bases between. CDR1 SGHRS and CDR2 YFSETQ come from the germline V gene. The CDR3 consists of 14 residues. CDR3 residues: CASSQGTSDYGYTF. The DNA of the CDR3 is TGCGCCAGCAGCCAGGGGACATCTGACTATGGCTACACCTTC.